A selection of T cell receptor beta chains follows, all from one sample in a study of shared clonotypes between healthy human individuals. This table comes from immunoSEQ multiplex PCR, and its TCRdb copy is limited to in-frame clones, with some not included. The table shows 490,000 or so clones, with 76% occurring only once. The sequenced sample was PBMCs. The receptor set was obtained from a woman aged 40 to 50 in good health. Some clones in this sample may be carry-over from other donors' samples. Both conserved end residues are part of each CDR3. Each record gives: J gene, clone size, V gene, D gene, CDR3 DNA, CDR3 protein. A D gene is named only where the DNA matches it firmly. The size field is filled for only some rows; it gives once, few, many or a size class.

TRBJ2-1,NA,TRBV6-6,TRBD2,TGTGCCAGCAGAGATAGCGGGAGGGGTTACAATGAGCAGTTCTTC,CASRDSGRGYNEQFF
TRBJ1-2,NA,TRBV5-5,TRBD1,TGTGCCAGCAGCCGAGGACAGGAAATATATGGCTACACCTTC,CASSRGQEIYGYTF
TRBJ1-4,NA,TRBV2,NA,TGTGCCAGCAGTTCCCCCGCAGGTGGGACATTCGAGGAAAAACTGTTTTTT,CASSSPAGGTFEEKLFF
TRBJ2-2,NA,TRBV27,NA,TGTGCCACCTCCTCAGGGTCGGTGGCCGGGGAGCTGTTTTTT,CATSSGSVAGELFF
TRBJ2-7,NA,TRBV5-1,NA,TGCGCCAGCAGCCCGGACAACTCCTACGAGCAGTACTTC,CASSPDNSYEQYF
TRBJ2-7,NA,TRBV28,TRBD2,TGTGCCAGCGGACTAGCGGACTACGAGCAGTACTTC,CASGLADYEQYF
TRBJ1-4,NA,TRBV5-1,TRBD1,TGCGCCAGCAGCCTACAGGGGGCTTCGGATGAAAAACTGTTTTTT,CASSLQGASDEKLFF
TRBJ2-7,many,TRBV2,TRBD1,TGTGCCAGCAAGTTGGTAGGACAGGGTTCCTACGAGCAGTACTTC,CASKLVGQGSYEQYF
TRBJ1-2,few,TRBV20-1,NA,TGCAGTGCTACAGGGTACTATGGCTACACCTTC,CSATGYYGYTF
TRBJ2-6,NA,TRBV11-2,NA,TGTGCCAGCAGCTTACAGGGGCTTTACTCTGGGGCCAACGTCCTGACTTTC,CASSLQGLYSGANVLTF
TRBJ2-1,NA,TRBV7-2,TRBD2,TGTGCCAGCAGCTTAGCTAGCGGGAGCAATGAGCAGTTCTTC,CASSLASGSNEQFF
TRBJ2-7,NA,TRBV2,TRBD1,TGTGCCAGCAGTCAGGGGGCGCGCGGAGAGCAGTACTTC,CASSQGARGEQYF
TRBJ1-2,NA,TRBV28,NA,TGTGCCAGCATCGATGAAGCTAACTATGGCTACACCTTC,CASIDEANYGYTF
TRBJ1-5,NA,TRBV10-3,TRBD1,TGTGCCATCAGGGAAGACAGGGGGCAGAATCAGCCCCAGCATTTT,CAIREDRGQNQPQHF
TRBJ1-5,few,TRBV6-1,NA,TGTGCCAGCAGTGAAGGGGCAGTCAATCAGCCCCAGCATTTT,CASSEGAVNQPQHF
TRBJ2-7,NA,TRBV2,NA,TGTGCCAGCAGTGAAACCCGGACACGGGTTGTGGATGAGCAGTACTTC,CASSETRTRVVDEQYF
TRBJ2-1,NA,TRBV4-3,NA,TGCGCCAGCAGCCAAGTGCAGGGGTTTATCCATGAGCAGTTCTTC,CASSQVQGFIHEQFF
TRBJ1-4,many,TRBV4-1,NA,TGCGCCAGCAGCCAAGATAACGGGTGGACTAATGAAAAACTGTTTTTT,CASSQDNGWTNEKLFF
TRBJ2-7,few,TRBV10-1,TRBD1,TGCGCCAGCCGCAGGGACGCGGGGACAGGGGGCTTCGAGCAGTACTTC,CASRRDAGTGGFEQYF
TRBJ2-5,NA,TRBV2,TRBD2,TGTGCCAGCAGGTTTAGCGGGACTGAGACCCAGTACTTC,CASRFSGTETQYF
TRBJ2-1,NA,TRBV12-5,TRBD1,TGTGCTAGTGGCCCAGGGGGCTCATATGAGCAGTTCTTC,CASGPGGSYEQFF
TRBJ1-4,NA,TRBV30,NA,TGTGCCTGGAGTAGCGGGGGGGCCTATGAAAAACTGTTTTTT,CAWSSGGAYEKLFF
TRBJ1-5,NA,TRBV27,TRBD1,TGTGCCAGCCCGCTGACAGGGACCCTCAATAGCAATCAGCCCCAGCATTTT,CASPLTGTLNSNQPQHF
TRBJ2-7,NA,TRBV11-2,NA,TGTGCCAGCAGCCCGTACAGGAGCGAGCAGTACTTC,CASSPYRSEQYF
TRBJ2-2,NA,TRBV11-1,NA,TGTGCCAGCACCTTTGGTATCACCGGGGAGCTGTTTTTT,CASTFGITGELFF
TRBJ2-1,NA,TRBV6-5,NA,TGTGCCAGCAGTTACGGGAGCGGCAATGAGCAGTTCTTC,CASSYGSGNEQFF
TRBJ2-4,NA,TRBV29-1,TRBD1,TGCAGCGCAAGACAGGGGGTAGAAAACATTCAGTACTTC,CSARQGVENIQYF
TRBJ2-3,NA,TRBV6-5,TRBD2,TGTGCCAGCAGGACCCCGGGACTAGGAGATACGCAGTATTTT,CASRTPGLGDTQYF
TRBJ2-7,few,TRBV28,NA,TGTGCCAGCAGTCAGAGGTCCGGGATTCTATACGAGCAGTACTTC,CASSQRSGILYEQYF
TRBJ2-7,few,TRBV6-5,NA,TGTGCCAGCAGTTACAGCCGCTACGAGCAGTACTTC,CASSYSRYEQYF
TRBJ2-7,few,TRBV27,NA,TGTGCCAGCAGACTAGCAGACCCCCCCGAGCAGTACTTC,CASRLADPPEQYF